What follows describes a single T cell receptor (beta chain). What it recognizes is unknown. TCRdb keeps only in-frame clones here, not all; method: immunoSEQ multiplex PCR. The repertoire includes over 100,000 clones, approximately 91% of them detected once, and roughly 4.7% sits in the top ten. This sample is drawn from a study of T cell responses to AZD1222 COVID-19 vaccine. At the level of the study: Pooled samples include second doses given at about 4 or 12 weeks.

Study-level points and caveats: It was only a handful of AZD1222 recipients who were seropositive at baseline. Nearly half of spike-specific TCRs reportedly go after variant regions that carry no mutations.

Per the germline V gene, CDR1 is SGHRS and CDR2 is YFSETQ. V was trimmed by 0 bases and J by 3 bases, leaving 13 bases between them. The CDR3 extends over 15 amino acids. The sequencing here drew on peripheral blood, taken on day 0 of AZD1222 vaccination. The TCR was taken from an adult in good health. The rearrangement joins TRBV5-1 to TRBJ2-7; D is ambiguous. This CDR3 reads CASSLEWGFSYEQYF. Here the CDR3 DNA reads TGCGCCAGCAGCTTGGAGTGGGGTTTTAGCTACGAGCAGTACTTC.